These 11 T cell receptor beta chains share one sample of origin, sequenced in a study of early T cells in non-severe SARS-CoV-2 infection. From the 5' RACE reads, TCRdb called clonotypes with MiXCR, one entry per CDR3 protein. The sample holds about 31,000 distinct CDR3 sequences, approximately 7.1% seen once. This specimen consisted of whole blood, obtained at baseline. These receptors were obtained from an adult who was a healthcare worker with PCR-confirmed SARS-CoV-2 infection or an uninfected control (not recorded which).

This clonotype was seen only a few times. The chain uses TRBV5-6 and TRBJ2-1, with 9 positions matching TRBD1. CDR3 length equals 13 residues. The V gene's germline CDR1 is SGHDT and CDR2 YYEEEE. The V gene end was trimmed by 0 bases and the J gene end by 12 bases; junction bases not matched to a gene: 4. The CDR3 region has the DNA TGTGCCAGCAGCTTGGACGAGACAGGGGGGCAGTTCTTC. Amino acid sequence: CASSLDETGGQFF.

The CDR3 protein is CASSQEGVATEAFF. DNA of the CDR3: TGCGCCAGCAGCCAAGAGGGAGTGGCCACTGAAGCTTTCTTT. V and J are TRBV4-3 and TRBJ1-1; D call uncertain. This CDR3 region has 14 residues. CDR1 and CDR2 (germline): LGHNA, YSLEER. V lost 0 bases to trimming and J lost 4 bases, with 9 bases between them.

This clonotype was counted only a few times. The J gene is TRBJ2-2, the V gene TRBV20-1; 10 nucleotides align to TRBD1. The V gene end was trimmed by 0 bases and the J gene end by 8 bases; junction bases not matched to a gene: 9. The CDR3 consists of 16 residues. The V gene's germline CDR1 is DFQATT and CDR2 SNEGSKA (reference sequence). The DNA of the CDR3 is TGCAGTGCTAGAGATCCCGGGACAGGGGAGGCGGGGGAGCTGTTTTTT. Translation: CSARDPGTGEAGELFF.

Only a few counts were recorded for this clonotype. V is TRBV29-1 and J is TRBJ2-1, with 12 bases identical to TRBD2. CDR3 length: 16 amino acids. Per germline, CDR1 SQVTM and CDR2 ANQGSEA. The V and J ends lost 3 bases and 6 bases, in that order; junction bases with no gene match: 9. CDR3 sequence reads: CSVEPTRTSGVNEQFF. The CDR3 DNA reads TGCAGCGTTGAGCCCACACGGACTAGCGGGGTCAATGAGCAGTTCTTC.

By share of the sample, this clonotype is medium-sized (0.01 to 0.1%). The gene calls are TRBV27 and TRBJ2-1; D may be TRBD2 (5 bases). This CDR3 contains 15 residues. CDR1 and CDR2 (germline): MNHEY, SMNVEV (reference sequence). Trimming removed 2 bases at V and 4 bases at J, with 12 bases between. CDR3 nucleotides: TGTGCCAGCAGTTTAGGCGGGCAGGTTTACAATGAGCAGTTCTTC. Amino acids: CASSLGGQVYNEQFF.

The rearrangement links TRBV12-3 or TRBV12-4 to TRBJ2-7, with D tentatively TRBD1 (6 bases). V dropped 6 bases and J dropped 3 bases, with 9 bases sitting between them. This CDR3 comprises 12 residues. This chain's CDR3 is CASRRTVYEQYF. The CDR3 DNA reads TGTGCCAGCAGGCGGACAGTCTACGAGCAGTACTTC.

This clonotype was seen at least ten times. The chain couples TRBV20-1 to TRBJ2-1; 10 nucleotides align to TRBD1. The V segment lost 1 base and the J segment 6 bases; nucleotides outside the gene matches: 9. The CDR3 sequence is 16 residues long. Per germline, CDR1 DFQATT and CDR2 SNEGSKA (reference sequence). The CDR3 reads CSARVYVWTGGNEQFF. The CDR3 bases are TGCAGTGCTAGAGTATACGTGTGGACAGGGGGCAATGAGCAGTTCTTC.

There are a few counts of this clonotype. This chain links TRBV6-4 with TRBJ2-3, with 11 bases lining up with TRBD2. The CDR3 loop spans 15 amino acids. Germline V gene data show CDR1 as MRHNA and CDR2 as SNTAGT. Unmatched junction bases numbered 4, after V lost 3 bases and J lost 5 bases. The CDR3 bases are TGTGCCAGCAGTGAACTAGCGGGAGAGGGAGATACGCAGTATTTT. Encoded protein: CASSELAGEGDTQYF.

This clonotype ranks as medium-sized (0.01 to 0.1%). V is TRBV7-3 and J is TRBJ2-2; 14 nucleotides align to TRBD2. There are 17 residues in the CDR3. V shed 2 bases, J shed 6 bases, and the junction held 5 bases outside the gene matches. Germline V gene lookup returns CDR1 SGHTA and CDR2 FQGTGA. The CDR3 region is CASSLGGTSGSAGELFF. The CDR3 DNA follows: TGTGCCAGCAGCTTAGGAGGGACTAGCGGGAGCGCCGGGGAGCTGTTTTTT.

This clonotype occurred many times. The chain links TRBV14 to TRBJ2-7; TRBD2 matches 11 bases. The V gene's germline CDR1 is SGHDN and CDR2 FVKESK. This CDR3 region has 18 residues. After removal of 0 bases from V and 3 bases from J, the junction contained 10 bases not matched to a gene. CDR3 sequence reads: CASSQEALAGEGGYEQYF. The CDR3 DNA reads as TGTGCCAGCAGCCAAGAGGCACTAGCGGGAGAAGGGGGCTACGAGCAGTACTTC.

This clonotype is judged medium-sized (0.01 to 0.1%). The V and J genes are TRBV7-2 and TRBJ2-1, with TRBD2 matching 12 bases. The germline gives CDR1 SGHTA, CDR2 FQGNSA. V shed 0 bases and J 10 bases; nucleotides not matched to a gene: 4. This CDR3 has 15 residues. CDR3 loop: CASSLALAGGGEQFF. The CDR3 nucleotides are TGTGCCAGCAGCTTAGCACTAGCGGGGGGAGGGGAGCAGTTCTTC.